What follows are 27 T cell receptor beta chains derived from one specimen sequenced in a study of OX40 agonist ivuxolimab in advanced cancers. The protocol was immunoSEQ multiplex PCR, while the TCRdb copy is restricted to in-frame clones and leaves out a portion. In the table there are more than 60,000 clones, approximately 94% of which are singletons. Specimen: CD4+ or CD8+ T cells sorted from blood, collected in a trial of the OX40 agonist ivuxolimab. The receptor source for this set is an adult with an advanced solid tumor such as melanoma, head and neck, liver or kidney cancer.

This sequence joins TRBV5-6 and TRBJ2-5; D perhaps matches TRBD2 (5 bases). V was clipped by 4 bases and J by 9 bases, with 16 bases between them. The CDR3 totals 13 residues. Germline-derived CDR1 and CDR2 are SGHDT and YYEEEE. The CDR3 loop is CASSGGWERPQYF. The CDR3 DNA is TGTGCCAGCAGCGGTGGGTGGGAGAGACCCCAGTACTTC.

The V gene is TRBV27, the J gene TRBJ2-2; no clear D gene. Trimming removed 1 base from V and 5 bases from J, with 5 bases in between. This CDR3 is built from 13 residues. Per the germline V gene, CDR1 is MNHEY and CDR2 is SMNVEV (reference sequence). The CDR3 loop reads CASSLFWTGELFF. CDR3 bases: TGTGCCAGCAGTTTATTTTGGACCGGGGAGCTGTTTTTT.

The chain combines TRBV28 with TRBJ2-3; 7 bases match TRBD2. CDR3 length equals 15 residues. Trimming cost V 2 bases and J 0 bases; bases outside gene matches: 2. CDR1 MDHEN and CDR2 SYDVKM come from the germline V gene. The CDR3 bases are TGTGCCAGCAGTTTAAGGCGGGAGAGCACAGATACGCAGTATTTT. Protein: CASSLRRESTDTQYF.

The chain recombines TRBV5-4 with TRBJ2-5; TRBD2 aligns across 9 bases. V lost 0 bases to trimming and J lost 5 bases; unmatched junction nucleotides: 8. CDR1 and CDR2 from the germline V gene are SGHNT and YYREEE (reference sequence). The CDR3 extends over 16 amino acids. This chain's CDR3 is CASSLAPGLAIETQYF. As DNA, the CDR3 is TGTGCCAGCAGCTTGGCCCCGGGACTAGCAATCGAGACCCAGTACTTC.

The rearrangement joins TRBV7-9 to TRBJ2-7; TRBD2 matches 7 bases. From germline, CDR1 is SEHNR and CDR2 FQNEAQ (reference sequence). The CDR3 consists of 14 residues. Germline trimming cut 4 bases from V and 6 bases from J; bases unmatched to any gene: 9. The CDR3 coding sequence is TGTGCCAGCAGCTCCTCGGGACTACTCCGCGAGCAGTACTTC. This codes for CASSSSGLLREQYF.

The rearrangement links TRBV5-6 to TRBJ2-5, with 10 nucleotides matching TRBD2. The CDR3 is 17 residues long. Germline V gene sequence: CDR1 SGHDT, CDR2 YYEEEE. J lost 0 bases, V lost 3 bases, and 8 bases had no gene match. The CDR3 region has the DNA TGTGCCAGCAGCTCTAACTTCGGACTAGCGGACCAAGAGACCCAGTACTTC. Amino acid sequence: CASSSNFGLADQETQYF.

By frequency in the sample, this clone is medium-sized (0.01 to 0.1%). V is TRBV13 and J is TRBJ1-1; D remains unclear. Trimming removed 4 bases from V and 6 bases from J, with 9 bases in between. From germline, CDR1 is PRHDT and CDR2 FYEKMQ (reference sequence). The CDR3 extends over 12 amino acids. This chain's CDR3 is CASSSDVPEAFF. Here the CDR3 DNA reads TGTGCCAGCAGCTCGGACGTCCCTGAAGCTTTCTTT.

This clone has just one count. This chain connects TRBV9 to TRBJ1-2; TRBD1 agrees at 11 bases. Germline lookup yields CDR1 SGDLS and CDR2 YYNGEE. J lost 6 bases, V lost 3 bases, and 13 bases had no gene match. The CDR3 is 17 residues long. The CDR3 reads CASSGDGWTGGFNGYTF. In DNA, the CDR3 is TGTGCCAGCAGCGGAGACGGATGGACAGGGGGCTTTAATGGCTACACCTTC. Looking up the rest from reference TRBV9 and TRBJ1-2 gives the full variable domain: DSGVTQTPKHLITATGQRVTLRCSPRSGDLSVYWYQQSLDQGLQFLIQYYNGEERAKGNILERFSAQQFPDLHSELNLSSLELGDSALYFCASSGDGWTGGFNGYTFGSGTRLTVV.

The count of this clone is one. The chain recombines TRBV11-2 with TRBJ1-2, with D uncertain. The CDR3 consists of 13 residues. Trimming cost V 7 bases and J 0 bases, with 9 bases left between them. The V gene's germline CDR1 is SGHAT and CDR2 FQNNGV. CDR3 loop: CASTPAPNYGYTF. CDR3 DNA: TGTGCCAGCACCCCAGCCCCTAACTATGGCTACACCTTC. Full variable domain (missing parts from reference TRBV11-2 and TRBJ1-2): EAGVAQSPRYKIIEKRQSVAFWCNPISGHATLYWYQQILGQGPKLLIQFQNNGVVDDSQLPKDRFSAERLKGVDSTLKIQPAKLEDSAVYLCASTPAPNYGYTFGSGTRLTVV.

The V and J genes are TRBV7-9 and TRBJ2-3, with a possible D match to TRBD1 (6 bases). Trimming took off 2 bases at V and 5 bases at J, with 17 bases between the two ends. Germline CDR1 is SEHNR and CDR2 is FQNEAQ (reference sequence). The CDR3 length is 16 residues. The CDR3 loop reads CASSLTSGHFIDTQYF. CDR3 DNA: TGTGCCAGCAGCTTAACCTCGGGACACTTCATAGATACGCAGTATTTT.

V gene TRBV7-6 combines with J gene TRBJ1-3; D may be TRBD1 (5 bases). V lost 1 base and J lost 4, with 11 bases in between. Germline CDR1 reads SGHVS; CDR2 reads FNYEAQ. There are 15 residues in the CDR3. CDR3 sequence reads: CASSLGGAAGNTIYF. The CDR3 region has the DNA TGTGCCAGCAGCTTAGGAGGGGCGGCGGGAAACACCATATATTTT.

The genes are TRBV9 and TRBJ2-1, with 9 bases aligning to TRBD1. V dropped 3 bases and J dropped 4; count of bases not matched to a gene: 8. The CDR3 has 16 amino acids. CDR1 SGDLS and CDR2 YYNGEE come from the germline V gene. Here the CDR3 DNA reads TGTGCCAGCAGCGCCCGGACAGGGGCCTCTTACAATGAGCAGTTCTTC. Its protein product is CASSARTGASYNEQFF.

CDR3: CASSEWDVQGSYEQYF. The DNA for the CDR3 is TGTGCCAGCAGTGAATGGGACGTCCAGGGCTCCTACGAGCAGTACTTC. The rearrangement uses TRBV25-1 and TRBJ2-7; either TRBD1 or TRBD2 may supply D (5 bases each). CDR1 MGHDK and CDR2 SYGVNS come from the germline V gene. Trimming shortened V by 1 base and J by 0 bases, and 13 bases separated the two germline ends. This CDR3 region has 16 residues.

This clone has just a few counts. The gene calls are TRBV4-1 and TRBJ1-5, with 8 nucleotides matching TRBD1. The ends lost 3 bases at V and 5 bases at J; junction bases unmatched: 12. Per the germline V gene, CDR1 is MGHRA and CDR2 is YSYEKL. The CDR3 extends over 17 amino acids. The CDR3 DNA sequence: TGCGCCAGCAGCCATACGCCCGGACAGGGAGAGTATCAGCCCCAGCATTTT. Protein: CASSHTPGQGEYQPQHF.

This chain links TRBV10-3 with TRBJ1-1; D not resolved. The germline V gene has CDR1 ENHRY and CDR2 SYGVKD. V was shortened by 0 bases and J by 1 base, with 9 bases between the two germline ends. This CDR3 is built from 15 residues. CDR3 amino acids: CAISESRTGNTEAFF. The CDR3 bases are TGTGCCATCAGTGAGTCGAGGACGGGGAACACTGAAGCTTTCTTT.

The V gene is TRBV7-2, the J gene TRBJ2-3, with D possibly matching TRBD2 (7 bases). The CDR3 runs 16 residues. The germline V gene encodes CDR1 SGHTA and CDR2 FQGNSA. V gave up 1 base and J gave up 0 bases, with 11 bases separating them. The DNA of the CDR3 is TGTGCCAGCAGCTTAGGAGGGGGACTAAGCACAGATACGCAGTATTTT. Its protein product is CASSLGGGLSTDTQYF.

This clone was seen only once. The chain has TRBV5-4 and TRBJ2-2; 9 bases align to TRBD2. Germline CDR1 and CDR2: SGHNT and YYREEE (reference sequence). The junction had 7 bases not matched to a gene; V was cut back by 0 bases and J by 4 bases. The CDR3 runs to 17 residues. The CDR3 coding sequence is TGTGCCAGCAGCTTGGACGTAGCGGGAGCCCTCACCGGGGAGCTGTTTTTT. Translation: CASSLDVAGALTGELFF.

The chain is built from TRBV6-1 and TRBJ1-1; D gene uncertain. The CDR3 covers 12 residues. V lost 8 bases, J lost 2 bases, and 9 bases lay in between. Germline CDR1 is MNHNS and CDR2 is SASEGT. CDR3: CASGPPNTEAFF. CDR3 DNA: TGTGCCAGCGGACCCCCTAACACTGAAGCTTTCTTT.

The chain uses TRBV19 and TRBJ2-5; 8 bases match TRBD2. The CDR3 contains 18 residues. With 6 bases clipped from V and 3 bases from J, the junction kept 18 bases outside the gene matches. Germline V gene lookup returns CDR1 LNHDA and CDR2 SQIVND (reference sequence). CDR3: CASSPTGLVEWGEETQYF. In DNA form, the CDR3 reads TGTGCCAGTAGCCCGACGGGACTAGTCGAGTGGGGGGAAGAGACCCAGTACTTC. The full variable domain, its missing parts supplied by reference TRBV19 and TRBJ2-5, is DGGITQSPKYLFRKEGQNVTLSCEQNLNHDAMYWYRQDPGQGLRLIYYSQIVNDFQKGDIAEGYSVSREKKESFPLTVTSAQKNPTAFYLCASSPTGLVEWGEETQYFGPGTRLLVL.

This clone was seen a single time. The gene calls are TRBV19 and TRBJ1-5; 10 bases match TRBD1. The CDR3 spans 15 residues. Trimming removed 7 bases from V and 4 bases from J; junction bases left unmatched: 7. Germline loops: CDR1 LNHDA, CDR2 SQIVND (reference sequence). CDR3 amino acids: CASTPRTGGNQPQHF. The DNA of the CDR3 is TGTGCCAGTACCCCACGGACAGGGGGGAATCAGCCCCAGCATTTT.

The J gene is TRBJ2-4, the V gene TRBV30; D not resolved. This CDR3 spans 12 amino acids. Germline lookup yields CDR1 GTSNPN and CDR2 SVGIG (reference sequence). Trimming pared 3 bases from V and 4 bases from J, leaving 7 bases between. The chain's CDR3 is CAWRDTKNIQYF. CDR3 in DNA: TGTGCCTGGAGAGACACAAAAAACATTCAGTACTTC.

This sequence joins TRBV29-1 and TRBJ2-2; TRBD2 matches at 15 bases. The germline gives CDR1 SQVTM, CDR2 ANQGSEA. The ends lost 5 bases at V and 6 bases at J; junction bases unmatched: 10. CDR3 length: 17 residues. The CDR3 DNA is TGCAGCGTTAGGACTAGCGGGAGGGAAATCACCTCCGGGGAGCTGTTTTTT. Protein: CSVRTSGREITSGELFF.

The chain joins TRBV7-9 to TRBJ1-5; 8 bases map to TRBD1. CDR3 length: 15 residues. Germline CDR1 reads SEHNR; CDR2 reads FQNEAQ (reference sequence). J lost 1 base, V lost 5 bases, and 4 bases had no gene match. In DNA form, the CDR3 reads TGTGCCAGCAGCCCACAGGGGGTCAGCAATCAGCCCCAGCATTTT. Its translation is CASSPQGVSNQPQHF.

This rearrangement joins TRBV6-6 to TRBJ2-7, with TRBD1 identical over 8 bases. Germline CDR1 is MNHNY and CDR2 is SVGAGI (reference sequence). The CDR3 runs 14 residues. Trimming took 1 base from V and 3 from J; bases not matched to a gene: 2. DNA for the CDR3: TGTGCCAGCAGTTACTTCGGACAGGGCTACGAGCAGTACTTC. It encodes CASSYFGQGYEQYF.

This chain connects TRBV29-1 to TRBJ2-1, with 8 positions matching TRBD2. Germline-derived CDR1 and CDR2 are SQVTM and ANQGSEA. Trimming took 3 bases from V and 2 from J; bases not matched to a gene: 6. The CDR3 length is 15 residues. DNA of the CDR3: TGCAGCGTTGATCAGCGGGAGAGCCCCTACAATGAGCAGTTCTTC. Translating gives CSVDQRESPYNEQFF.

V gene TRBV28 combines with J gene TRBJ2-2, with D possibly matching TRBD1 (6 bases). The germline CDR1 and CDR2 sequences are MDHEN and SYDVKM. Trimming cost V 8 bases and J 6 bases, with 13 bases left between them. This CDR3 is 13 amino acids long. This chain's CDR3 is CASAWGRSGELFF. CDR3 nucleotide sequence: TGTGCCAGCGCGTGGGGGCGATCCGGGGAGCTGTTTTTT. Full variable domain (rest looked up from reference TRBV28 and TRBJ2-2): DVKVTQSSRYLVKRTGEKVFLECVQDMDHENMFWYRQDPGLGLRLIYFSYDVKMKEKGDIPEGYSVSREKKERFSLILESASTNQTSMYLCASAWGRSGELFFGEGSRLTVL.

The chain carries TRBV19 and TRBJ2-1; 11 bases map to TRBD2. The V and J ends lost 5 bases and 4 bases, in that order; junction bases with no gene match: 7. CDR3 size: 16 residues. Per the germline V gene, CDR1 is LNHDA and CDR2 is SQIVND (reference sequence). In DNA form, the CDR3 reads TGTGCCAGTAGTTCCAGACTAGCGGGAAAGTACAATGAGCAGTTCTTC. This translates into CASSSRLAGKYNEQFF.